The source of this T cell receptor (beta chain) is a study of blood T cell repertoires in COVID-19. Using immunoSEQ multiplex PCR, the repertoire was profiled, and TCRdb retains in-frame clones only, with some absent. The sample shows fewer than 300,000 clones, roughly 90% of them seen only once. Trimming cost V 0 bases and J 2 bases; bases outside gene matches: 10. CDR3 length: 19 residues. Germline lookup yields CDR1 LNHNV and CDR2 YYDKDF (reference sequence). This sequence joins TRBV15 and TRBJ2-1; 10 nucleotides align to TRBD2. The TCR was taken from a woman in her twenties or thirties with acute or convalescent COVID-19. The sequenced sample was peripheral blood. The DNA of the CDR3 is TGTGCCACCAGCAGAGATCTAGCGGGAGTAGGCGGGGCCTACAATGAGCAGTTCTTC. This encodes CATSRDLAGVGGAYNEQFF.